This T cell receptor beta chain was identified in a study of shared clonotypes between healthy human individuals. Study at large: CD4 naive and CD4 memory each took three plates per donor, while CD8 naive took two and CD8 memory one. Overall study findings and caveats: How much donors shared clonotypes was expected to be affected by sequencing depth. The four-donor shared clonotypes exceeded non-shared clonotypes in generation probability, with non-shared ones scoring lower.

Germline V lookup: CDR1 MNHNY, CDR2 SVGAGI (reference sequence). The CDR3 spans 16 residues. V lost 1 base, J lost 1 base, and 12 bases lay in between. In the case of this clone: The antigen remains undetermined.

The method was immunoSEQ multiplex PCR; TCRdb's version includes in-frame clones alone and lacks a portion of them. The sample carries fewer than 1.4 million clones, more than 75% recorded once. In the CD4+ fraction, cells were divided into CD45RA+ naive and CD45RA-negative memory subsets. This sequence originates from a young man in good health. Some clones in this sample may be carry-over from other donors' samples. The sequenced sample was memory CD4+ T cells from PBMCs. Documented subset: CD45RA-negative fraction. The V call is TRBV6-6, the J call TRBJ2-3; the D gene could be TRBD1 or TRBD2 (5 bases each). The CDR3 is CASSYWRGVGTDTQYF. DNA for the CDR3: TGTGCCAGCAGTTACTGGAGAGGGGTGGGCACAGATACGCAGTATTTT.